This is a list of T cell receptor beta chains from one sample in a study of patients and donors after allogeneic stem cell transplantation. A single record per CDR3 protein comes from TCRdb applying MiXCR to the RT-PCR reads. The sample includes 900,000 to 1,000,000 distinct CDR3 sequences, roughly 18% of them seen just once. The sequencing input was blood, either unsorted or a sorted T cell fraction (not recorded which). Source of these receptors: a human donor who was either an allogeneic HSCT recipient or a stem cell or donor lymphocyte infusion donor (not recorded which). It is not recorded whose cells these are; they may come from a transplant donor. Each CDR3 is given with its conserved first and last residue. A D gene is named only where the DNA matches it firmly. Size values are once, few and many counts, or a class for expanded clones, and some rows have none.

TRBJ1-2 | - | TRBD1 | TRBV11-2 | TGTGCCAGCAGCTCCCGGGACAGGGGTGGCTACACCTTC | CASSSRDRGGYTF
TRBJ2-7 | - | - | TRBV20-1 | TGCGGGGGGACGGACTCCTACGAGCAGTACTTC | CGGTDSYEQYF
TRBJ2-1 | few | TRBD2 | TRBV20-1 | TGCAGTGCGAAAGGACTAGCCGAACCATCACAGTTCTTC | CSAKGLAEPSQFF
TRBJ1-5 | - | - | TRBV19 | TGTGCCAGTAGTAGTTTGGGGGGCGCAGACAGGAGGCATTTT | CASSSLGGADRRHF
TRBJ2-7 | many | - | TRBV12-3/TRBV12-4 | TGTGCCAGCAGAGGACCGACAGGTTCCTACGAGCAGTACTTC | CASRGPTGSYEQYF
TRBJ1-1 | few | - | TRBV6-1 | TGTGCCAGCAGTGTGTTGGGCGGGAACACTGAAGCTTTCTTT | CASSVLGGNTEAFF
TRBJ1-2 | - | TRBD1 | TRBV4-3 | TGCGCCAGCAGCCACAGGACAGGGAGCTTTAATGGCTACACCTTC | CASSHRTGSFNGYTF
TRBJ1-6 | - | TRBD1 | TRBV7-9 | TGTGCCAGCAGCTCTTTCAGGGGGCTTAATTCACCCCTCCACTTT | CASSSFRGLNSPLHF
TRBJ2-3 | - | TRBD2 | TRBV4-3 | TGCGCCAGCGGTGCGCTAGCGGGGGCCACTAATACGCAGTATTTT | CASGALAGATNTQYF
TRBJ2-7 | few | - | TRBV6-5 | TGTGCCAGCAGTAGAGGGAAGGGCGAGCAGTACTTC | CASSRGKGEQYF
TRBJ1-2 | - | - | TRBV5-1 | TGCGCCAGCAGCTTGATTCCCGAGGGGTATGGCTACACCTTC | CASSLIPEGYGYTF
TRBJ2-2 | few | - | TRBV4-2 | TGTGCCAGCAGCCCCCACCCGGAACTAGCGAACACCGGGGAGCTGTTTTTT | CASSPHPELANTGELFF
TRBJ2-2 | few | TRBD1 | TRBV6-1 | TGTGCCAGCACCCAAGGGGGACAGGGGGCTGTCGGGGAGCTGTTTTTT | CASTQGGQGAVGELFF
TRBJ2-7 | - | - | TRBV5-1 | TGCGCCAGCAGCAACGTACCCTACGAGCAGTACTTC | CASSNVPYEQYF
TRBJ1-2 | - | TRBD1 | TRBV10-3 | TGTGCCGCCCAGGACGGGACAGGGAGACATGGCTACACCTTC | CAAQDGTGRHGYTF
TRBJ1-6 | - | - | TRBV30 | TGTGCCTGGAGTGTACGGGCGGAATATAATTCACCCCTCCACTTT | CAWSVRAEYNSPLHF
TRBJ1-5 | many | - | TRBV12-3/TRBV12-4 | TGTGCCAGCAGTTCGACCGGAGCGCCCCAGCATTTT | CASSSTGAPQHF
TRBJ2-3 | many | - | TRBV5-1 | TGCGCCAGCAGCTACGCTCGCTCCAGCACAGATACGCAGTATTTT | CASSYARSSTDTQYF
TRBJ2-5 | many | - | TRBV29-1 | TGCAGCGTTGTTCGTACCCAAGAGACCCAGTACTTC | CSVVRTQETQYF
TRBJ2-7 | - | - | TRBV5-5 | TGTGCCAGCAGCTCGGGGGTGAAACGTATCTCCTACGAGCAGTACTTC | CASSSGVKRISYEQYF
TRBJ1-1 | - | TRBD1 | TRBV7-8 | TGTGCCAGCAGCTTCAGACAGGGTTACACTGAAGCTTTCTTT | CASSFRQGYTEAFF
TRBJ2-2 | many | - | TRBV12-3/TRBV12-4 | TGTGCCAGCAGTTTAGCTAGCCGGGCCGGGGAGCTGTTTTTT | CASSLASRAGELFF
TRBJ2-5 | - | - | TRBV12-3/TRBV12-4 | TGTGCCAGCAGTTTAGAGAAACCCCAAGAGACCCAGTACTTC | CASSLEKPQETQYF
TRBJ2-6 | - | - | TRBV29-1 | TGCAGCGTTGAAACCTCCGGCTCTGGGGCCAACGTCCTGACTTTC | CSVETSGSGANVLTF
TRBJ2-5 | few | - | TRBV6-1 | TGTGCCAGCAGGCGAGGAACAGTTTCTCAAGAGACCCAGTACTTC | CASRRGTVSQETQYF
TRBJ2-7 | - | TRBD1 | TRBV5-1 | TGCGCCAGCAGCTTGAGGACAGGGGGAACCTACGAGCAGTACTTC | CASSLRTGGTYEQYF
TRBJ2-7 | few | - | TRBV20-1 | TGCAGTGCTAGCCGGGCCCCACCTTTCCCGGTCTACGAGCAGTACTTC | CSASRAPPFPVYEQYF
TRBJ1-5 | - | - | TRBV4-3 | TGCGCCAGCAGCCAAGAGGTCGTGGGGGGTCAGCCCCAGCATTTT | CASSQEVVGGQPQHF
TRBJ2-1 | - | - | TRBV6-2/TRBV6-3 | TGTGCCAGCAGCCCCGGGACTCCCACCTACAATGAGCAGTTCTTC | CASSPGTPTYNEQFF
TRBJ2-1 | - | TRBD2 | TRBV5-1 | TGCGCCAGCAGCGTTGGATTTAGCGGGAGGCAGGATGAGCAGTTCTTC | CASSVGFSGRQDEQFF
TRBJ2-3 | many | - | TRBV10-3 | TGTGCCATCAGTGACAGGGGCAGTACGCAGTATTTT | CAISDRGSTQYF
TRBJ2-6 | - | - | TRBV20-1 | TGCAGTGCTAGAGAGATAAGCTCTGGGGCCAACGTCCTGACTTTC | CSAREISSGANVLTF
TRBJ2-1 | - | TRBD2 | TRBV18 | TGTGCCAGCTCACCTCACCGGGCGGGAGTAGGTAATGAGCAGTTCTTC | CASSPHRAGVGNEQFF
TRBJ1-2 | few | - | TRBV21-1 | TGTGCCAGCAGCAATCCCAGGGGGAGGGGGCAAACAACTAACTATGGCTACACCTTC | CASSNPRGRGQTTNYGYTF
TRBJ2-7 | - | TRBD1 | TRBV18 | TGTGCCAGCTCACCGGTAAGGGACAGCCTCTACGAGCAGTACTTC | CASSPVRDSLYEQYF
TRBJ1-2 | - | TRBD1 | TRBV19 | TGTGCCAGTAGTAAAGGGACAGGGCTCATCGGCTACACCTTC | CASSKGTGLIGYTF
TRBJ2-3 | - | - | TRBV29-1 | TGCAGCACTCAGCTACCCTTCACAGATACGCAGTATTTT | CSTQLPFTDTQYF
TRBJ2-3 | - | - | TRBV5-1 | TGCGCCAGCAGCTTAAGTGGGGCCCCTTTGAGGGATACGCAGTATTTT | CASSLSGAPLRDTQYF
TRBJ1-5 | many | - | TRBV20-1 | TGCAGTGGTGTAAGCCGTGACACAAATCAGCCCCAGCATTTT | CSGVSRDTNQPQHF
TRBJ1-5 | - | - | TRBV6-1 | TGTGCCTCACAGGGACAAGGAAATCAGCCCCAGCATTTT | CASQGQGNQPQHF
TRBJ2-2 | few | - | TRBV24-1 | TGTGCCACCAGTTCTGTCCGTGCCGGGGAGCTGTTTTTT | CATSSVRAGELFF
TRBJ2-5 | many | - | TRBV6-5 | TGTGCCAGCAGTTACGGGTCCCTCCGTCTAGAGACCCAGTACTTC | CASSYGSLRLETQYF
TRBJ2-1 | - | TRBD2 | TRBV3-1 | TGTGCCAGCAGCCAAGTGCAGGCGGGAGAGGTTGATGAGCAGTTCTTC | CASSQVQAGEVDEQFF